The rows below give T cell receptor beta chains drawn from one sample of a study of blood T cell repertoires in COVID-19. The repertoire was sequenced with immunoSEQ multiplex PCR; TCRdb's copy has only in-frame clones and lacks some. In the table there are 200,000 or so clones, over 65% of which are singletons. The sample taken for sequencing was peripheral blood. These receptors were collected from a person aged 70 to 85 with COVID-19, enrolled during active disease. Each CDR3 is given with its conserved first and last residue. A D gene is named only where the DNA matches it firmly. Only some rows state a clone size, as once, few, many or a class for expanded clones.

CDR3 protein: CASAPETGSSYEQYF; CDR3 DNA: TGTGCCAGCGCTCCCGAGACAGGGAGCTCCTACGAGCAGTACTTC; V gene: TRBV5-4; J gene: TRBJ2-7; clone size: .; D gene: TRBD1
CDR3 protein: CASSLVGVSGETQYF; CDR3 DNA: TGTGCCAGCAGCTTGGTGGGTGTCTCCGGGGAGACCCAGTACTTC; V gene: TRBV5-6; J gene: TRBJ2-5; clone size: .; D gene: .
CDR3 protein: CASSLYSTAGNTIYF; CDR3 DNA: TGTGCCAGCAGCTTGTATTCTACTGCAGGAAACACCATATATTTT; V gene: TRBV5-4; J gene: TRBJ1-3; clone size: .; D gene: .
CDR3 protein: CASTRGIDEQFF; CDR3 DNA: TGTGCCAGCACGCGGGGGATAGATGAGCAGTTCTTC; V gene: TRBV12-3/TRBV12-4; J gene: TRBJ2-1; clone size: .; D gene: TRBD2
CDR3 protein: CASIQDPRTDTQYF; CDR3 DNA: TGTGCCAGCATACAGGACCCTCGCACAGATACGCAGTATTTT; V gene: TRBV2; J gene: TRBJ2-3; clone size: once; D gene: .
CDR3 protein: CASSSGQGAPLNYGYTF; CDR3 DNA: TGCGCCAGCAGCTCGGGACAGGGGGCACCGCTGAACTATGGCTACACCTTC; V gene: TRBV5-1; J gene: TRBJ1-2; clone size: .; D gene: TRBD1
CDR3 protein: CASSLGGGYTF; CDR3 DNA: TGTGCCAGCAGTTTAGGGGGCGGCTACACCTTC; V gene: TRBV25-1; J gene: TRBJ1-2; clone size: .; D gene: TRBD1
CDR3 protein: CASSFQVSTCYEQYF; CDR3 DNA: TGTGCCAGCAGCTTTCAGGTATCGACCTGCTACGAGCAGTACTTC; V gene: TRBV7-4; J gene: TRBJ2-7; clone size: .; D gene: .
CDR3 protein: CATSTPSGSGANVLTF; CDR3 DNA: TGTGCCACCAGCACCCCATCCGGCTCTGGGGCCAACGTCCTGACTTTC; V gene: TRBV15; J gene: TRBJ2-6; clone size: .; D gene: .
CDR3 protein: CSVEFPGRVGFF; CDR3 DNA: TGCAGCGTTGAATTTCCTGGCAGGGTCGGATTCTTC; V gene: TRBV29-1; J gene: TRBJ2-1; clone size: .; D gene: .
CDR3 protein: CASSPTVGGSYEQYF; CDR3 DNA: TGCGCCAGCAGCCCGACTGTTGGCGGCTCCTACGAGCAGTACTTC; V gene: TRBV5-1; J gene: TRBJ2-7; clone size: few; D gene: .
CDR3 protein: CASSYGRGFSYEQYF; CDR3 DNA: TGTGCCAGCAGTTACGGCAGGGGGTTCTCCTACGAGCAGTACTTC; V gene: TRBV6-6; J gene: TRBJ2-7; clone size: .; D gene: TRBD1
CDR3 protein: CASRNRGLNTEAFF; CDR3 DNA: TGTGCCAGCAGAAACAGGGGGCTGAACACTGAAGCTTTCTTT; V gene: TRBV6-5; J gene: TRBJ1-1; clone size: .; D gene: TRBD1
CDR3 protein: CASSQGYRSYGYTF; CDR3 DNA: TGTGCCAGCAGCCAAGGCTACAGGAGCTATGGCTACACCTTC; V gene: TRBV3-1/TRBV3-2; J gene: TRBJ1-2; clone size: many; D gene: .
CDR3 protein: CASRIVLDTEAFF; CDR3 DNA: TGTGCCAGCAGGATAGTCTTGGACACTGAAGCTTTCTTT; V gene: TRBV28; J gene: TRBJ1-1; clone size: .; D gene: .
CDR3 protein: CASSLGGLNSNQPQHF; CDR3 DNA: TGTGCCAGCAGTTTAGGAGGCTTAAATAGCAATCAGCCCCAGCATTTT; V gene: TRBV28; J gene: TRBJ1-5; clone size: once; D gene: .
CDR3 protein: CASSFGQGDLYF; CDR3 DNA: TGTGCCAGCAGCTTTGGACAGGGGGATCTGTACTTC; V gene: TRBV7-2; J gene: TRBJ2-7; clone size: .; D gene: TRBD1
CDR3 protein: CATSDVIADTNEQFF; CDR3 DNA: TGTGCCACCAGTGACGTGATAGCGGATACCAATGAGCAGTTCTTC; V gene: TRBV24-1; J gene: TRBJ2-1; clone size: once; D gene: .
CDR3 protein: CASSLVAATGELFF; CDR3 DNA: TGTGCCAGCAGCTTAGTGGCCGCCACCGGGGAGCTGTTTTTT; V gene: TRBV7-2; J gene: TRBJ2-2; clone size: .; D gene: .
CDR3 protein: CASSLGRGVYNEQFF; CDR3 DNA: TGTGCCAGCAGCTTAGGGCGGGGGGTTTACAATGAGCAGTTCTTC; V gene: TRBV7-2; J gene: TRBJ2-1; clone size: .; D gene: TRBD2
CDR3 protein: CASSPGHEETQYF; CDR3 DNA: TGTGCCAGCTCACCGGGACACGAAGAGACCCAGTACTTC; V gene: TRBV18; J gene: TRBJ2-5; clone size: .; D gene: .
CDR3 protein: CASSVGTGQETQYF; CDR3 DNA: TGTGCCAGCAGCGTAGGGACAGGGCAAGAGACCCAGTACTTC; V gene: TRBV9; J gene: TRBJ2-5; clone size: .; D gene: TRBD1
CDR3 protein: CASNQGLVSGELFF; CDR3 DNA: TGTGCCAGTAACCAGGGACTAGTATCTGGGGAGCTGTTTTTT; V gene: TRBV19; J gene: TRBJ2-2; clone size: .; D gene: TRBD2
CDR3 protein: CASSQSSGNQPQHF; CDR3 DNA: TGCGCCAGCAGCCAATCTTCAGGGAATCAGCCCCAGCATTTT; V gene: TRBV4-3; J gene: TRBJ1-5; clone size: .; D gene: .
CDR3 protein: CASSLYNRFEQYF; CDR3 DNA: TGTGCCAGCAGTTTATATAACAGGTTCGAGCAGTACTTC; V gene: TRBV28; J gene: TRBJ2-7; clone size: .; D gene: .
CDR3 protein: CASSSGGQLNTEAFF; CDR3 DNA: TGTGCCAGCAGTTCAGGGGGACAGTTGAACACTGAAGCTTTCTTT; V gene: TRBV6-5; J gene: TRBJ1-1; clone size: .; D gene: TRBD1
CDR3 protein: CASSIDWSGYEQYF; CDR3 DNA: TGTGCCAGTAGTATAGATTGGTCGGGCTACGAGCAGTACTTC; V gene: TRBV19; J gene: TRBJ2-7; clone size: .; D gene: .